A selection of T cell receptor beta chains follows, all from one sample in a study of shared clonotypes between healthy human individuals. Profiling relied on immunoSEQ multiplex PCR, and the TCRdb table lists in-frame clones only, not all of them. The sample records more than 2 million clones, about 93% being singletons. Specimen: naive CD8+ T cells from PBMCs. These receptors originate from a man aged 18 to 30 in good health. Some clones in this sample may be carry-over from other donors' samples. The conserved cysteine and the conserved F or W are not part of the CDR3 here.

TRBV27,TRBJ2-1,ASSPYSGRAGNEQF
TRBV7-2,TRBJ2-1,ASSPDGTRINNEQF
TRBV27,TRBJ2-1,ASSVTSGSYNEQF
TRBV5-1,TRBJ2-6,ASSSPRTGGAGANVLT
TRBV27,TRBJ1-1,ASSQARRGLAF
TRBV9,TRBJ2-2,ASSVARTGNTGELF
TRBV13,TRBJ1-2,ASSVLPDYGYT
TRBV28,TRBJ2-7,ASSDPSEREMPYEQY
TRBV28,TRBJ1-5,ASRLQGASEVYSNQPQH
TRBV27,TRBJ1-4,ASSPAYRDEKLF
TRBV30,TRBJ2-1,AWSDAAGGYNEQF
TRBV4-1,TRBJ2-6,ASSQGFVSGANVLT
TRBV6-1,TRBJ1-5,ATKDVGNQPQH
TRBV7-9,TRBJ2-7,ASGLGPEQY
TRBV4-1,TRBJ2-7,ASSLSPGLSYEQY
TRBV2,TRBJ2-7,ASSALGSYEQY
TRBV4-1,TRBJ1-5,ASSQGTNQPQH
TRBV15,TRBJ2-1,ATSRSDNEQF
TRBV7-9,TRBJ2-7,ASSPGTSGTLGWYEQY
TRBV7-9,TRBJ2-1,ASSSTSGRGPVYNEQF
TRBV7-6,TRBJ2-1,ASSYRVSSYNEQF
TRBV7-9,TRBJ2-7,ASSLGHNYEQY
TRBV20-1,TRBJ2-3,SATGDDTQY
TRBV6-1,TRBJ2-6,ASSEFRTATGANVLT
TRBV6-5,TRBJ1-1,ASGQGALTEAF
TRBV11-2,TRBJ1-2,ASSPGTGSYGYT
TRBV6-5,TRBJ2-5,ASSYSEQLQETQY
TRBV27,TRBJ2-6,ASSLQGQFSGANVLT
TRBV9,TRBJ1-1,ASSPRSGDMNTEAF
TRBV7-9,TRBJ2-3,ASNEALAGVTDTQY
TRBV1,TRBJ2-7,TSSPHGDEQY
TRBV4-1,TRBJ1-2,ASSQEGRDYGYT
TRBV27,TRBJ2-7,ASSLTPTSDEQY
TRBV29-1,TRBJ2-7,SVSPRGRVYEQY
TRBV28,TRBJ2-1,ASSPLLAGVNEQF
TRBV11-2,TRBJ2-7,ASSSLAGGTYEQY